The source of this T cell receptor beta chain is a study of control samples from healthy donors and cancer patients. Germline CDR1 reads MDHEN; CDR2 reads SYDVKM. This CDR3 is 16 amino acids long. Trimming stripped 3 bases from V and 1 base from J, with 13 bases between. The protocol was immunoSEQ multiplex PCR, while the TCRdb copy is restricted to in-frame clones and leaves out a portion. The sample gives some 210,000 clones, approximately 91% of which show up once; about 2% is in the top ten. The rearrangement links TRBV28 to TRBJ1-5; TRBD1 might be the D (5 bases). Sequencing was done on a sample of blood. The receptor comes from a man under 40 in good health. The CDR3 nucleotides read TGTGCCAGCAGTTTCCCCGGGGAGGGGAGCAATCAGCCCCAGCATTTT. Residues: CASSFPGEGSNQPQHF.